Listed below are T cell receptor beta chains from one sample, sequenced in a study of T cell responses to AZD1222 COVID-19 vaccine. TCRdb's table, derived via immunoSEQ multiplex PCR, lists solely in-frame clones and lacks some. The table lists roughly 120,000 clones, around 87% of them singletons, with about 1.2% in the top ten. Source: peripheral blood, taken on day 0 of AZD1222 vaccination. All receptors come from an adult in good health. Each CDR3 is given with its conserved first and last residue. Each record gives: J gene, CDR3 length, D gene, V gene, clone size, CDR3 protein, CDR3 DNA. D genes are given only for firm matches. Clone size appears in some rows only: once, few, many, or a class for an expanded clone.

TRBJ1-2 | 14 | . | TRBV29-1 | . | CSVDFGSSNYGYTF | TGCAGCGTTGATTTCGGCAGTTCTAACTATGGCTACACCTTC
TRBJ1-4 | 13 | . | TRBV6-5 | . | CASSRASLEKLFF | TGTGCCAGCTCCAGGGCCTCCCTTGAAAAACTGTTTTTT
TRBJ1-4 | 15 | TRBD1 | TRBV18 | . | CASSPDRVTNEKLFF | TGTGCCAGCTCACCGGACAGGGTAACTAATGAAAAACTGTTTTTT
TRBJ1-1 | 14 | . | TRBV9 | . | CASSVGGSNTEAFF | TGTGCCAGCAGCGTAGGGGGATCGAACACTGAAGCTTTCTTT
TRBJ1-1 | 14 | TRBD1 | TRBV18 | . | CASSPTGGWTEAFF | TGTGCCAGCTCTCCTACAGGGGGCTGGACTGAAGCTTTCTTT
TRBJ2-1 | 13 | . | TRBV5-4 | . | CASSLDHYNEQFF | TGTGCCAGCAGCTTGGATCACTACAATGAGCAGTTCTTC
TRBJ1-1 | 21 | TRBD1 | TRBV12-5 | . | CASGTTYNRDRDVGKNTEAFF | TGTGCTAGTGGTACTACATATAACCGGGACAGGGATGTGGGCAAGAACACTGAAGCTTTCTTT
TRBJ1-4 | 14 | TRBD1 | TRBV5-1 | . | CASSPGQGFEKLFF | TGCGCCAGCAGCCCGGGACAGGGGTTTGAAAAACTGTTTTTT
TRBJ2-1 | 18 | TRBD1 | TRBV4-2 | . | CASSQGVLRDRAYNEQFF | TGTGCCAGCAGCCAAGGGGTCCTTAGGGACAGAGCCTACAATGAGCAGTTCTTC
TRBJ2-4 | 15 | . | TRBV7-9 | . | CASSLGHLAKNIQYF | TGTGCCAGCAGCTTGGGGCACCTAGCCAAAAACATTCAGTACTTC
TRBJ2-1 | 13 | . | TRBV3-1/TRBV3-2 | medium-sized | CASSQEQYNEQFF | TGTGCCAGCAGCCAAGAGCAGTACAATGAGCAGTTCTTC
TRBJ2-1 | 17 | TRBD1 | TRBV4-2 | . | CASSQKQGATSYNEQFF | TGTGCCAGCAGCCAAAAACAGGGGGCTACCTCCTACAATGAGCAGTTCTTC
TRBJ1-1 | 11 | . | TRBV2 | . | CASSLGFEAFF | TGTGCCAGCAGCCTAGGGTTTGAAGCTTTCTTT
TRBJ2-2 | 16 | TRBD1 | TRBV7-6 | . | CASSPLTQGPTGELFF | TGTGCCAGCAGCCCACTAACACAGGGGCCCACCGGGGAGCTGTTTTTT
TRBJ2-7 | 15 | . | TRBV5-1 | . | CASSLNPDRSYEQYF | TGCGCCAGCAGCTTAAACCCGGACAGATCCTACGAGCAGTACTTC
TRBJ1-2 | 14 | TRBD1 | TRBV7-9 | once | CASSTGQGAGGYTF | TGTGCCAGCAGCACTGGACAGGGGGCTGGAGGCTACACCTTC
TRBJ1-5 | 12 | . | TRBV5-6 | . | CASSLGEQPQHF | TGTGCCAGCAGCTTGGGGGAACAGCCCCAGCATTTT
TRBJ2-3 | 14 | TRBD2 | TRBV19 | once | CASSIGTGGDTQYF | TGTGCCAGTAGTATCGGGACCGGGGGGGATACGCAGTATTTT
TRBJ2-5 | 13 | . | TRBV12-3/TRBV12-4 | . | CASSQGSRETQYF | TGTGCCAGCAGCCAAGGGAGTCGAGAGACCCAGTACTTC
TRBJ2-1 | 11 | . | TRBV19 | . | CASSTRTEQFF | TGTGCCAGTAGTACTCGGACAGAGCAGTTCTTC
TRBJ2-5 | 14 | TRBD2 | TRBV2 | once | CATLKAGGLKTQYF | TGTGCCACCCTAAAAGCGGGGGGGCTGAAGACCCAGTACTTC
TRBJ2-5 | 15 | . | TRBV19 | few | CASSVGGGLGETQYF | TGTGCCAGTAGTGTGGGGGGGGGCCTAGGAGAGACCCAGTACTTC
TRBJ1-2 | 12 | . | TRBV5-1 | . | CASSLEGAGYTF | TGCGCCAGCAGCTTGGAGGGTGCTGGCTACACCTTC
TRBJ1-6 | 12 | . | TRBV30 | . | CAFVRNNSPLHF | TGTGCCTTTGTGCGGAATAATTCACCCCTCCACTTT
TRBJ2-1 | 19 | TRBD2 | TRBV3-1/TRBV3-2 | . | CASSQVPTSGGGSYNEQFF | TGTGCCAGCAGCCAAGTACCGACTAGCGGGGGGGGTTCCTACAATGAGCAGTTCTTC
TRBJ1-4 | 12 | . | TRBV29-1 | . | CSVEGGDEKLFF | TGCAGCGTTGAAGGAGGGGATGAAAAACTGTTTTTT
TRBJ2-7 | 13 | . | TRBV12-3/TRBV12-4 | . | CASSGREVYEQYF | TGTGCCAGCAGCGGCCGCGAAGTCTACGAGCAGTACTTC
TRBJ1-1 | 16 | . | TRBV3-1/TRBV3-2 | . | CASSQDPDLRNTEAFF | TGTGCCAGCAGCCAAGATCCGGATTTACGGAACACTGAAGCTTTCTTT
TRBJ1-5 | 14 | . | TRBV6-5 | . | CASTGPGGNQPQHF | TGTGCCAGCACGGGACCAGGGGGCAATCAGCCCCAGCATTTT
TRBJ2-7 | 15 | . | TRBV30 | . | CAWSPDRALAYEQYF | TGTGCCTGGAGTCCCGACAGAGCCTTAGCCTACGAGCAGTACTTC
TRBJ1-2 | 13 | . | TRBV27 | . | CASSWDTRYGYTF | TGTGCCAGCAGTTGGGACACGCGATATGGCTACACCTTC
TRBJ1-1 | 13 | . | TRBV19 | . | CASSIAGGYEAFF | TGTGCCAGTAGTATAGCCGGGGGCTACGAGGCTTTCTTT
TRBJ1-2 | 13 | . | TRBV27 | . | CASSVQGNYGYTF | TGTGCCAGCAGCGTGCAGGGGAACTATGGCTACACCTTC
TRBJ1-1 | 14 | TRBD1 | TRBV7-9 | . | CASSRGQVVPEAFF | TGTGCCAGCAGTCGGGGACAGGTGGTCCCAGAAGCTTTCTTT
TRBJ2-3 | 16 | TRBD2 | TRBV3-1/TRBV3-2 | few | CASRDRLAGHTDTQYF | TGTGCCAGCAGGGACCGACTAGCGGGTCACACAGATACGCAGTATTTT
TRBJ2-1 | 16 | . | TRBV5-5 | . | CASSLGVGGEAIQQFF | TGTGCCAGCAGCTTGGGGGTTGGAGGGGAAGCAATTCAGCAGTTCTTC
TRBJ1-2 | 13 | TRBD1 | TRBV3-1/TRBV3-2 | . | CASSPDRGGGYTF | TGTGCCAGCAGCCCGGACAGGGGGGGTGGCTACACCTTC
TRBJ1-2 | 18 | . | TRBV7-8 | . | CASSSAGNLQPPEYGYTF | TGTGCCAGCAGCTCGGCGGGGAACCTACAGCCGCCGGAATATGGCTACACCTTC
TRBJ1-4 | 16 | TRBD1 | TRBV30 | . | CAWSARTGQLNEKLFF | TGTGCCTGGAGTGCACGGACGGGACAGTTAAATGAAAAACTGTTTTTT
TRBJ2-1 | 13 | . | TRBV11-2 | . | CASSLGRGGEQFF | TGTGCCAGCAGCTTAGGCAGGGGAGGGGAGCAGTTCTTC
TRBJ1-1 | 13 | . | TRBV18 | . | CASSPGVNTEAFF | TGTGCCAGCTCGCCAGGGGTGAACACTGAAGCTTTCTTT
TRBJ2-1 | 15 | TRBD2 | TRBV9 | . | CASREGLASYNEQFF | TGTGCCAGCAGAGAGGGACTAGCGTCCTACAATGAGCAGTTCTTC
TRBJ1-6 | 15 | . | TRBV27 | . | CASSLTSGQLNHLHF | TGTGCCAGCAGTTTAACTTCCGGACAGTTGAATCACCTCCACTTT
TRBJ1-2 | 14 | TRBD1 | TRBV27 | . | CASSTGTGIYGYTF | TGTGCCAGCAGTACCGGGACAGGCATCTATGGCTACACCTTC
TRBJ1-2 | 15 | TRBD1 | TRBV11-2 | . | CASKRGDSLNYGYTF | TGTGCCAGTAAAAGGGGGGACAGCCTAAACTATGGCTACACCTTC
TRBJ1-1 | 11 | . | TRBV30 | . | CAWRVNTEAFF | TGTGCCTGGAGGGTGAACACTGAAGCTTTCTTT
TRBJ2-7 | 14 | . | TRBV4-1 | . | CASSQVLSSYEQYF | TGCGCCAGCAGCCAAGTACTTAGCTCCTACGAGCAGTACTTC
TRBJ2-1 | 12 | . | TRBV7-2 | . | CASSLYSSGQFF | TGTGCCAGCAGCTTATATAGTAGCGGGCAGTTCTTC
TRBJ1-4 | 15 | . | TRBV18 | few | CASSAMQGINEKLFF | TGTGCCAGCTCAGCAATGCAGGGAATTAATGAAAAACTGTTTTTT
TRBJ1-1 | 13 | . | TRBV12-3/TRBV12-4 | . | CASNQGLATEAFF | TGTGCCAGCAATCAGGGCTTGGCTACTGAAGCTTTCTTT
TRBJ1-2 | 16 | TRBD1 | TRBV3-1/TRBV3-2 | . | CASSQAWGQGKYGYTF | TGTGCCAGCAGCCAAGCGTGGGGACAGGGGAAGTATGGCTACACCTTC
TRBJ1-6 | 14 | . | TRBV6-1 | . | CASSEARASSPLHF | TGTGCCAGCAGTGAAGCGCGGGCCAGTTCACCCCTCCACTTT